The present entry profiles one TCR beta chain with its context. The antigen is undetermined. Profiling relied on immunoSEQ multiplex PCR, and the TCRdb table lists in-frame clones only, not all of them. The table records more than 9,000 clones, approximately 84% of them present only once. This record comes from a study of OX40 agonist ivuxolimab in advanced cancers. The study's findings and limits: Clonal expansion in partial responders at 0.1-3.0 mg/kg ranked among the lowest.

CDR1 and CDR2 (germline): SGDLS, YYNGEE. CDR3 length equals 16 residues. V gave up 3 bases and J gave up 5 bases; unmatched junction bases: 6. The origin of this receptor is an adult with an advanced solid tumor such as melanoma, head and neck, liver or kidney cancer. The sequencing used CD4+ or CD8+ T cells sorted from blood, collected in a trial of the OX40 agonist ivuxolimab. The rearrangement joins TRBV9 to TRBJ2-1; 12 bases map to TRBD2. The CDR3 reads CASSAATSGSDNEQFF. The DNA for the CDR3 is TGTGCCAGCAGCGCCGCGACTAGCGGGAGTGACAATGAGCAGTTCTTC.